The entry below describes one T cell receptor beta chain. Its target is not known. Here immunoSEQ multiplex PCR was the method, and the copy in TCRdb shows in-frame clones only, minus some. The repertoire holds fewer than 3 million clones, with around 90% as singletons. This CDR3 is built from 16 residues. The V gene's germline CDR1 is SGHNT and CDR2 YYREEE (reference sequence). After removal of 3 bases from V and 0 bases from J, the junction contained 3 bases not matched to a gene. Those who donated, Caucasian adults without exception, all lived in Nashville, Tennessee. This entry comes from a study of shared clonotypes between healthy human individuals. Study outcomes and limitations: Non-shared clonotypes displayed generation probabilities falling below those of clonotypes present in all four donors. The sharing of about 5% of naive CD4 clonotypes was seen across a few donors.

What was sequenced was naive CD4+ T cells from PBMCs. Subset: CD45RA+ positively selected. This sequence joins TRBV5-4 and TRBJ2-2; 9 nucleotides match TRBD2. The TCR originated in a man aged 18 to 30 in good health. Some clones in this sample may be carry-over from other donors' samples. In nucleotides, the CDR3 is TGTGCCAGCAGCTCTAGCGGGGTATCGAACACCGGGGAGCTGTTTTTT. Amino acid sequence: CASSSSGVSNTGELFF.